The subject of this entry is one T cell receptor beta chain. The sample belongs to a study of shared clonotypes between healthy human individuals. Study background: Participating donors consisted of a couple of women and a few men aged 18 to 49.

Clones were read by immunoSEQ multiplex PCR, and TCRdb kept only the in-frame ones, dropping some. The top ten clones hold approximately 0.062% of a sample with around 550,000 clones, 90% to 96% of them seen once. This receptor was obtained from a young woman in good health. Sequencing input: naive CD4+ T cells sorted from blood. Specified subset: CD45RA+ positively selected.

This CDR3 is CASSEAAGGPSSNEQFF. The CDR3 nucleotides are TGTGCCAGCAGTGAAGCAGCGGGAGGGCCTAGTAGCAATGAGCAGTTCTTC. The chain couples TRBV6-1 to TRBJ2-1; 10 positions agree with TRBD2. The CDR3 covers 17 residues. CDR1 MNHNS and CDR2 SASEGT come from the germline V gene. The V segment lost 0 bases and the J segment 6 bases; nucleotides outside the gene matches: 8.